This is a list of T cell receptor beta chains from one sample in a study of CD8+ T cells in alopecia areata. Here immunoSEQ multiplex PCR was the method, and the copy in TCRdb shows in-frame clones only, minus some. The table shows about 140,000 clones, with 50% to 60% occurring only once. The sample was CD4+ T cells sorted from blood. All receptors come from a human donor in good health. The CDR3 runs from the conserved cysteine through the conserved F or W. A D gene is named only where the DNA matches it firmly.

cdr3_length j_call d_call v_call cdr3_aa
15 TRBJ2-1 NA TRBV27 CASKRRLVAVNEQFF
16 TRBJ1-5 NA TRBV4-2 CASSPEIRDINQPQHF
15 TRBJ2-7 TRBD1 TRBV28 CASSLLRDRAYEQYF
16 TRBJ2-7 TRBD2 TRBV4-2 CASSQDELAGSYEQYF
13 TRBJ1-5 NA TRBV10-1 CASSESRNQPQHF
15 TRBJ2-2 NA TRBV18 CASSPSAVGTGELFF
13 TRBJ1-2 NA TRBV29-1 CSVGSGDFYGYTF
13 TRBJ2-1 NA TRBV29-1 CSVTRRGYNEQFF
12 TRBJ2-3 NA TRBV11-2 CASSLGFDTQYF
13 TRBJ1-1 NA TRBV29-1 CSVPGAGNTEAFF
13 TRBJ2-3 NA TRBV6-1 CASTRDRGDTQYF
15 TRBJ2-5 TRBD2 TRBV5-1 CASSSGLAGQETQYF
14 TRBJ2-7 NA TRBV10-3 CAISVEGLRAEQYF
13 TRBJ2-7 NA TRBV10-3 CAISETGGGEQYF
14 TRBJ1-2 TRBD1 TRBV11-2 CASTARDRVSSYTF
13 TRBJ2-3 TRBD2 TRBV29-1 CRAGGSPTDTQYF
11 TRBJ2-3 NA TRBV9 CASSNTDTQYF
14 TRBJ2-3 TRBD2 TRBV29-1 CSVGLAGRADTQYF
11 TRBJ1-1 NA TRBV29-1 CSASRNTEAFF
14 TRBJ2-2 NA TRBV27 CASSFRRVAGELFF
15 TRBJ2-5 NA TRBV6-1 CASSEGPGLQETQYF
14 TRBJ2-5 NA TRBV6-5 CASSYSWARETQYF
16 TRBJ2-1 TRBD2 TRBV4-2 CASSLGSGSRWGEQFF
14 TRBJ1-2 NA TRBV15 CATSRDLGNYGYTF
15 TRBJ2-5 TRBD2 TRBV4-1 CASSHPGRGKETQYF
14 NA NA TRBV30 CAWRREGGSYEQYF
13 TRBJ1-4 NA TRBV6-5 CASSWSGNSKLFF
16 TRBJ1-5 NA TRBV6-6 CASSLRSKHSNQPQHF
13 TRBJ2-3 NA TRBV27 CASSWQQVDTQYF
12 TRBJ2-2 TRBD1 TRBV29-1 CSVTGGTGELFF
14 TRBJ2-6 NA TRBV14 CASSQYSGANVLTF
12 TRBJ2-5 NA TRBV5-1 CASSLLGETQYF
13 TRBJ2-5 TRBD1 TRBV29-1 CSVEHRGLETQYF
14 TRBJ2-1 NA TRBV7-2 CASSSATTAERQFF
14 TRBJ1-4 NA TRBV2 CASSDGGRNEKLFF
11 TRBJ2-1 NA TRBV5-1 CASSLANEQFF
15 TRBJ2-1 TRBD2 TRBV5-1 CASRRLAEINNEQFF
13 TRBJ2-7 NA TRBV2 CASSEDRFYEQYF
13 TRBJ1-5 NA TRBV30 CAWSTRQNQPQHF